This T cell receptor (beta chain) is from a study of PD-1 blockade in classical Hodgkin lymphoma. Time point described: cycle 4 day 1 (C4D1), after less than 7 weeks of nivolumab. Relapse after autologous stem cell transplantation occurred in every patient, and brentuximab vedotin exposure varied. About this clone itself: The antigen remains undetermined.

Some clones are missing from TCRdb's copy, which holds only in-frame ones; the method was immunoSEQ multiplex PCR. The sample has about 19,000 clones, 76% seen once. Study observations and caveats: Reports indicated that newly diagnosed patients had lower baseline TCR diversity than healthy donors did.

The CDR3 sequence is 14 residues long. The germline CDR1 and CDR2 sequences are SGHAT and FQNNGV. The ends lost 5 bases at V and 4 bases at J; junction bases unmatched: 3. The sequencing here drew on peripheral blood mononuclear cells (PBMCs), taken before the fourth cycle of nivolumab. The clonotype comes from a human donor with classical Hodgkin lymphoma. The chain uses TRBV11-2 and TRBJ1-2; 11 bases fit TRBD1. CDR3 amino acids: CASSLGTGGYGYTF. CDR3 coding DNA: TGTGCCAGCAGCCTCGGGACAGGGGGCTATGGCTACACCTTC.